The rows below give T cell receptor beta chains drawn from one sample of a study of cytomegalovirus exposure and HLA in healthy donors. TCRdb's table, derived via immunoSEQ multiplex PCR, lists solely in-frame clones and lacks some. The table includes about 170,000 clones, over 80% detected once. Sequencing was performed on PBMCs. The source is a boy aged 2 to 10 in good health and CMV-seronegative. Each CDR3 is given with its conserved first and last residue. Fields, in order: J gene, D gene, clone size, V gene, CDR3 DNA, CDR3 protein. A D gene is named only where the DNA matches it firmly. Clone size, where shown, is once, few, many, or a class for clones that have expanded.

>TRBJ2-3|TRBD2|.|TRBV2
TGTGCCAGCAGTGAATTGGGACTAGCGGGAGTTAGAGATACGCAGTATTTT
CASSELGLAGVRDTQYF
>TRBJ2-7|.|.|TRBV29-1
TGCAGCGCACCCGGGGAGTATGGCGAGCAGTACTTC
CSAPGEYGEQYF
>TRBJ2-1|.|.|TRBV18
TGTGCCAGCTCACTTCGAGACAATGAGCAGTTCTTC
CASSLRDNEQFF
>TRBJ2-1|TRBD2|.|TRBV5-8
TGTGCCAGCAGCTCCGTAGGAGGAGTTAGCGGGAGGAATGAGCAGTTCTTC
CASSSVGGVSGRNEQFF
>TRBJ2-1|.|.|TRBV11-3
TGTGCCAGCAGCTTAGATCATCGGGGATACAATGAGCAGTTCTTC
CASSLDHRGYNEQFF
>TRBJ2-5|.|.|TRBV2
TGTGCCAGCAGTGAAACTAGCAGACAAGAGACCCAGTACTTC
CASSETSRQETQYF
>TRBJ2-1|TRBD1|.|TRBV19
TGTGCCAGTAGTATTCGGGCAAACAGGGGACACAATGAGCAGTTCTTC
CASSIRANRGHNEQFF
>TRBJ2-3|TRBD2|.|TRBV7-6
TGTGCCAGCAGCAAAGCGGGGGGTGGAGATACGCAGTATTTT
CASSKAGGGDTQYF
>TRBJ1-5|.|.|TRBV19
TGTGCCAGTAGTACCGAAGGGGATCAGCCCCAGCATTTT
CASSTEGDQPQHF
>TRBJ2-1|TRBD2|few|TRBV19
TGTGCCAGTAGTATTAGCGGGGGGGTCTACAATGAGCAGTTCTTC
CASSISGGVYNEQFF
>TRBJ2-1|TRBD2|.|TRBV30
TGTGCCTGGAGTACGAGCGGGGGGGCGGAGGGGAGGGATGAGCAGTTCTTC
CAWSTSGGAEGRDEQFF
>TRBJ2-2|TRBD1|once|TRBV11-2
TGTGCCAGCAGCCCGGGGACAGGGGTATACACCGGGGAGCTGTTTTTT
CASSPGTGVYTGELFF
>TRBJ2-5|.|.|TRBV2
TGTGCCAGCAGTGAAGCAACTGGGACCCAGTACTTC
CASSEATGTQYF
>TRBJ2-2|TRBD2|.|TRBV6-4
TGTGCCAGCAGTGACTCGAGCGGGGCCGGGGAGCTGTTTTTT
CASSDSSGAGELFF
>TRBJ2-7|TRBD2|.|TRBV7-9
TGTGCCAGCAGCCGCGGGAGTTGGCACGAGCAGTACTTC
CASSRGSWHEQYF
>TRBJ1-1|.|once|TRBV11-1
TGTGCCAGCAGCTTCGACATGAACACTGAAGCTTTCTTT
CASSFDMNTEAFF
>TRBJ1-2|.|.|TRBV19
TGTGCCAGTAGTCCCGGGGATCTCGTGAGCTATGGCTACACCTTC
CASSPGDLVSYGYTF
>TRBJ2-7|TRBD2|.|TRBV7-6
TGTGCCAGCAGCCCTGGGACTATCTACGAGCAGTACTTC
CASSPGTIYEQYF
>TRBJ1-5|.|.|TRBV6-5
TGTGCCAGCAGAAACAGGGTTGACCAGCCCCAGCATTTT
CASRNRVDQPQHF
>TRBJ2-7|TRBD2|.|TRBV7-9
TGTGCCAGCAGCTTTAATAGCGGGAAGGAAGAAGAGCAGTACTTC
CASSFNSGKEEEQYF